This T cell receptor (beta chain) stems from a study of shared clonotypes between healthy human individuals. General observations from the study: Researchers found naive subsets generally carried larger estimated richness than memory subsets.

Assay execution took place at the deep level. Here immunoSEQ multiplex PCR was the method, and the copy in TCRdb shows in-frame clones only, minus some. The sample holds a few million clones; approximately 94% are singletons and the top ten take under 0.15%. The CDR3 spans 18 residues. V was clipped by 4 bases and J by 1 base; unmatched bases: 15. The germline V gene has CDR1 SGHTA and CDR2 FQGNSA. About this clone: Its antigen is unknown.

The chain has TRBV7-2 and TRBJ2-5; TRBD2 matches at 7 bases. This TCR derives from a man aged 18 to 35 in good health. Sequenced sample: naive CD4+ T cells sorted from blood. Subset denoted: CD45RA+ positively selected. CDR3 in DNA: TGTGCCAGCAGCTCCACCGGGAGACTAGCTGGCGGCCAAGAGACCCAGTACTTC. Its translation is CASSSTGRLAGGQETQYF.